This T cell receptor beta chain was captured in a study of OX40 agonist ivuxolimab in advanced cancers. Study as a whole: Prior checkpoint blockade (anti-PD-1, anti-PD-L1 or anti-CTLA-4) was permitted; approximately 40% had it.

In regard to this clone: Antigen: not known.

The CDR3 runs 11 residues. V was shortened by 6 bases and J by 3 bases, with 7 bases between the two germline ends. Germline V CDR1 and CDR2: SQVTM, ANQGSEA. Study-level results: Partial responders at 0.1-3.0 mg/kg showed near-lowest clonal expansion. At 0.1 to 3.0 mg/kg, CD4+ and CD8+ blood T cells expanded clonally by week 6.

Only in-frame clones appear in the TCRdb table, and some are missing; sequencing was by immunoSEQ multiplex PCR. This sample has about 58,000 clones, with 80% to 90% found just once. The receptor was derived from an adult with an advanced solid tumor such as melanoma, head and neck, liver or kidney cancer. Material: CD4+ or CD8+ T cells sorted from blood, obtained in a trial of the OX40 agonist ivuxolimab. The V gene is TRBV29-1, the J gene TRBJ2-3; TRBD1 is a possible D gene (5 bases). As DNA, the CDR3 is TGCAGCGTACAGGAGACAGATACGCAGTATTTT. It specifies CSVQETDTQYF.